These 27 T cell receptor beta chains were all obtained from the same sample, sequenced in a study of molecular identifiers for immune sequencing clone quantification. TCRdb itself ran the PCR reads through MiXCR, one entry per CDR3 protein. The data hold 490,000 or so distinct CDR3 sequences, with around 25% observed a single time. Material for sequencing was naive CD8+ T cells from blood, with Jurkat cell RNA spiked in. The subset denotes: FACS-sorted CD8+CD4-CCR7+CD45RA+ naive T cells. These receptors originate from a human donor in good health. Some libraries in this study had Jurkat cell RNA spiked in.

This clonotype was recorded a few times. This chain connects TRBV30 to TRBJ1-1; TRBD1 might be the D (5 bases). V dropped 1 base and J dropped 0 bases, with 12 bases sitting between them. Germline values: CDR1 GTSNPN, CDR2 SVGIG (reference sequence). This CDR3 is built from 15 residues. This CDR3 is CAWSGGDAMNTEAFF. The CDR3 nucleotides are TGTGCCTGGAGTGGGGGGGACGCAATGAACACTGAAGCTTTCTTT.

This clonotype was observed a handful of times. V usage is TRBV9 and J usage is TRBJ2-7; 8 nucleotides agree with TRBD2. Trimming removed 0 bases from V and 7 bases from J; junction bases left unmatched: 9. The CDR3 extends over 15 amino acids. CDR1 and CDR2 from the germline V gene are SGDLS and YYNGEE. For the CDR3, the DNA is TGTGCCAGCAGCGTAGAAGCAGCGGGAGAAAGGGAGCAGTACTTC. It encodes CASSVEAAGEREQYF.

J is TRBJ2-2 and V is TRBV28; D is ambiguous. The CDR3 spans 14 residues. Germline assignment: CDR1 MDHEN and CDR2 SYDVKM. The V end was cut by 5 bases, the J end by 6 bases, with 13 bases between. CDR3 DNA: TGTGCCAGCAGTCAACCCGGAACGGCCGGGGAGCTGTTTTTT. It yields the protein CASSQPGTAGELFF.

This clonotype showed up many times. The chain carries TRBV12-3 or TRBV12-4 and TRBJ1-5, with a tentative D call TRBD1 (6 bases). The CDR3 is 13 residues long. The germline V and J ends were trimmed by 6 bases and 5 bases, with 11 bases remaining between them. This chain's CDR3 is CASSPGHYQPQHF. CDR3 sequence (DNA): TGTGCCAGCAGCCCGGGACACTATCAGCCCCAGCATTTT.

The chain links TRBV6-5 to TRBJ2-7; unclear D gene. The CDR3 sequence is 15 residues long. Germline V gene sequence: CDR1 MNHEY, CDR2 SVGAGI. Trimming left V 4 bases short and J 2 bases short, with 15 bases between. CDR3 DNA sequence: TGTGCCAGCAGTTCCCCCGCCGGCGAGACCTACGAGCAGTACTTC. Its translation: CASSSPAGETYEQYF.

This clonotype was seen many times. The chain couples TRBV12-3 or TRBV12-4 to TRBJ1-5; 10 positions match TRBD1. V shed 6 bases and J 2 bases; nucleotides not matched to a gene: 4. This CDR3 spans 15 amino acids. CDR3 sequence (DNA): TGTGCCAGCAGAACCGGGACAGGGGGCAATCAGCCCCAGCATTTT. It translates to CASRTGTGGNQPQHF.

This clonotype was picked up many times. The genes are TRBV11-2 and TRBJ2-3, with TRBD1 as a possible D gene (6 bases). This CDR3 region has 17 residues. Germline V gene lookup returns CDR1 SGHAT and CDR2 FQNNGV. V lost 2 bases and J 6 bases, leaving 21 bases between the germline ends. The chain's CDR3 is CASSLITGTPPSDTQYF. The CDR3 DNA follows: TGTGCCAGCAGCTTAATAACAGGGACGCCTCCCTCGGATACGCAGTATTTT.

The V gene is TRBV11-2, the J gene TRBJ1-1; TRBD1 matches 9 bases. There are 16 residues in the CDR3. Trimming at V came to 5 bases and at J to 1 base, leaving 8 bases not matched to a gene. Germline V lookup: CDR1 SGHAT, CDR2 FQNNGV. The CDR3 loop is CASSPPTGGSNTEAFF. The CDR3 nucleotides read TGTGCCAGCAGCCCGCCGACAGGGGGATCGAACACTGAAGCTTTCTTT.

The J gene is TRBJ2-5, the V gene TRBV27, with TRBD2 identical over 10 bases. Germline CDR1 reads MNHEY; CDR2 reads SMNVEV (reference sequence). The CDR3 sequence is 14 residues long. V gave up 9 bases and J gave up 2 bases; unmatched junction bases: 6. The CDR3 spells CASGPGLAQETQYF. The DNA for the CDR3 is TGTGCCAGTGGACCGGGACTAGCGCAAGAGACCCAGTACTTC.

This clonotype was counted only a few times. The chain joins TRBV4-3 to TRBJ2-1; 7 nucleotides line up with TRBD2. Per germline, CDR1 LGHNA and CDR2 YSLEER. The CDR3 is 17 amino acids. The junction had 8 bases not matched to a gene; V was cut back by 0 bases and J by 3 bases. The CDR3 loop reads CASSQEVAGQIYNEQFF. The CDR3 DNA is TGCGCCAGCAGCCAAGAGGTAGCGGGCCAGATCTACAATGAGCAGTTCTTC.

This chain joins TRBV5-5 and TRBJ1-1; no reliable D call. V lost 3 bases and J lost 1, with 19 bases in between. Germline loops: CDR1 SGHKS, CDR2 YYEKEE (reference sequence). This CDR3 has 17 amino acids. CDR3 sequence reads: CASSSSVLGLKNTEAFF. The CDR3 DNA reads as TGTGCCAGCAGCTCCTCCGTTTTAGGACTGAAGAACACTGAAGCTTTCTTT. Drawing the rest from reference TRBV5-5 and TRBJ1-1, the complete variable domain is DAGVTQSPTHLIKTRGQQVTLRCSPISGHKSVSWYQQVLGQGPQFIFQYYEKEERGRGNFPDRFSARQFPNYSSELNVNALLLGDSALYLCASSSSVLGLKNTEAFFGQGTRLTVV.

With regard to this clonotype: A much larger clone differs by one base, so this may be a read error. V is TRBV7-6 and J is TRBJ2-5; 12 nucleotides agree with TRBD2. The CDR3 length is 16 residues. CDR1 is SGHVS, CDR2 FNYEAQ, per germline. For the CDR3, the DNA is TGTGCCGGCAGCTCCGCTAGCGGGGGGGTCCAAGAGACCCAGTACTTC. This translates into CAGSSASGGVQETQYF.

Concerning this clonotype itself: A much larger clone lies one base from this, so it may be a read error. The chain is built from TRBV4-1 and TRBJ2-2; D might be TRBD2 (5 bases). Germline CDR1 is MGHRA and CDR2 is YSYEKL. The CDR3 has 15 residues. As DNA, the CDR3 is TGCGCCAGCAGCCAAGATCAAGGAAACACCGGGGAGCTGCTTTTT. Residues: CASSQDQGNTGELLF.

The gene calls are TRBV9 and TRBJ1-4; unclear D gene. Trimming left V 0 bases short and J 0 bases short, with 6 bases between. The CDR3 loop spans 15 amino acids. CDR1 and CDR2 from the germline V gene are SGDLS and YYNGEE. CDR3 loop: CASSVGTATNEKLFF. The CDR3 bases are TGTGCCAGCAGCGTAGGAACTGCAACTAATGAAAAACTGTTTTTT.

V and J are TRBV10-1 and TRBJ2-1; D uncertain. Deletions cut 0 bases from V and 5 bases from J, with 8 bases between. This CDR3 is built from 14 residues. Germline V lookup: CDR1 WNHNN, CDR2 SYGVQD (reference sequence). The CDR3 DNA follows: TGCGCCAGCAGTGAGTCCCCGACCCACAATGAGCAGTTCTTC. Translation: CASSESPTHNEQFF.

A few counts support this clonotype. The chain joins TRBV27 to TRBJ1-5; the match to TRBD1 covers 8 bases. The germline CDR1 and CDR2 sequences are MNHEY and SMNVEV (reference sequence). This CDR3 comprises 15 residues. V lost 6 bases and J lost 3; bases outside the gene matches: 7. CDR3 loop: CASSLGQAFNQPQHF. CDR3 DNA sequence: TGTGCCAGCAGCCTGGGACAGGCTTTCAATCAGCCCCAGCATTTT.

The chain is built from TRBV30 and TRBJ2-7; possible D gene TRBD1, 5 bases. Per germline, CDR1 GTSNPN and CDR2 SVGIG (reference sequence). V was cut by 5 bases and J by 4 bases, with 9 bases left in between. The CDR3 is made up of 11 amino acids. The CDR3 is CAWSDTYEQYF. The CDR3, as DNA: TGTGCCTGGTCGGACACGTACGAGCAGTACTTC.

The V gene is TRBV6-6, the J gene TRBJ2-7; no definite D call. The CDR3 consists of 14 residues. V lost 1 base and J lost 4, with 11 bases in between. CDR1 MNHNY and CDR2 SVGAGI come from the germline V gene (reference sequence). This CDR3 reads CASSYFPSSYEQYF. DNA of the CDR3: TGTGCCAGCAGTTACTTTCCTAGTTCGTACGAGCAGTACTTC.

This clonotype was counted between two and nine times. The chain combines TRBV12-3 or TRBV12-4 with TRBJ2-5, with D perhaps matching TRBD1 or TRBD2 (5 bases each). Trimming shortened V by 1 base and J by 2 bases, and 11 bases separated the two germline ends. The CDR3 totals 15 residues. The CDR3 here is CASSLVGRQQETQYF. Written as DNA, the CDR3 is TGTGCCAGCAGTTTAGTGGGGAGACAGCAAGAGACCCAGTACTTC.

Note on this clonotype: This may come from a read error, since a much larger clone is one base off. The rearrangement joins TRBV12-3 or TRBV12-4 to TRBJ1-1; D is ambiguous. The CDR3 has 16 residues. Trimming took 5 bases from V and 2 from J, leaving 18 bases between them. CDR3 coding DNA: TGTGCCAGCAGTGTACGGACCGAAGGCAACAACACTGAAGCTTTCTTT. It encodes CASSVRTEGNNTEAFF.

A note on this clonotype: This may stem from a read error, because a much larger clone lies one nucleotide away. The chain joins TRBV20-1 to TRBJ1-4; D gene unclear. CDR1 is DFQATT and CDR2 is SNEGSKA in the germline V gene (reference sequence). This CDR3 is built from 17 residues. Trimming took off 0 bases at V and 1 base at J, with 15 bases between the two ends. CDR3 region: CSARDQKAVVTNEKLFF. The CDR3 region has the DNA TGCAGTGCTAGAGATCAGAAGGCTGTAGTAACTAATGAAAAACTGTTTTTT.

This clonotype was counted between two and nine times. V usage is TRBV4-3 and J usage is TRBJ2-6, with 9 bases fitting TRBD1. The germline V gene has CDR1 LGHNA and CDR2 YSLEER. Trimming at V came to 4 bases and at J to 3 bases, leaving 7 bases not matched to a gene. The CDR3 is 17 residues long. CDR3 nucleotide sequence: TGCGCCAGCAGCCCCCGGGACAGGGATTATGGGGCCAACGTCCTGACTTTC. This translates into CASSPRDRDYGANVLTF.

The chain recombines TRBV7-9 with TRBJ1-1; 7 bases are a match to TRBD1. CDR1 SEHNR and CDR2 FQNEAQ come from the germline V gene (reference sequence). The CDR3 is 13 residues long. V was clipped by 1 base and J by 11 bases; unmatched bases: 7. The CDR3 DNA reads as TGTGCCAGCAGCTTAGGACAGGGACGGGCGGCTTTCTTT. This codes for CASSLGQGRAAFF.

About this clonotype: One end of the junction does not line up with germline, which may come from a read error. The J gene is TRBJ2-7, the V gene TRBV7-9; the D gene is possibly TRBD1 (6 bases). The CDR3 is 13 amino acids. Germline CDR1 and CDR2: SEHNR and FQNEAQ (reference sequence). DNA of the CDR3: TGTGCCAGCAGCAGGACAGCCGCCTACGGGCAGTACTTC. Protein: CASSRTAAYGQYF.

This chain connects TRBV15 to TRBJ1-2; D is ambiguous. Germline CDR1 reads LNHNV; CDR2 reads YYDKDF (reference sequence). V dropped 0 bases and J dropped 2 bases, with 7 bases sitting between them. This CDR3 region has 14 residues. The CDR3 spells CATSRDLLNYGYTF. In DNA form, the CDR3 reads TGTGCCACCAGCAGAGATCTCCTGAACTATGGCTACACCTTC.

The genes are TRBV7-8 and TRBJ2-1; tentatively, D is TRBD1 (6 bases). The V end was cut by 5 bases, the J end by 8 bases, with 16 bases between. CDR1 and CDR2 from the germline V gene are SGHVS and FQNEAQ. The CDR3 has 14 amino acids. This CDR3 reads CASSEGQGLHEQFF. The DNA for the CDR3 is TGTGCCAGCAGCGAGGGACAAGGGTTGCATGAGCAGTTCTTC.

This clonotype was detected ten times or more. The chain employs TRBV7-9 and TRBJ2-5; possibly TRBD1 for D (5 bases). The CDR3 is 15 residues long. Trimming took 5 bases from V and 2 from J, leaving 15 bases between them. Germline CDR1 SEHNR, CDR2 FQNEAQ (reference sequence). This chain's CDR3 is CASSPPPTDQETQYF. In nucleotides, the CDR3 is TGTGCCAGCAGCCCCCCGCCGACAGATCAAGAGACCCAGTACTTC.